This T cell receptor beta chain comes out of a study of T cell changes during pregnancy in multiple sclerosis. Method: immunoSEQ multiplex PCR; TCRdb's copy keeps in-frame clones and lacks some. Of some 11,000 clones in the sample, about 86% are singletons; the top ten hold 14% to 15%. The junction had 5 bases not matched to a gene; V was cut back by 7 bases and J by 5 bases. The CDR3 contains 14 residues. Looked up from germline, CDR1 is MNHEY and CDR2 is SMNVEV (reference sequence). This TCR was sampled from a female donor in good health, enrolled as a control in a pregnancy study. The sequenced sample was CD8+ T cells from peripheral blood mononuclear cells, obtained in the second trimester of pregnancy. This chain joins TRBV27 and TRBJ2-2, with 9 nucleotides matching TRBD2. The CDR3 nucleotides are TGTGCCAGCAAACAAGCGGGAGGAACCGGGGAGCTGTTTTTT. Protein sequence: CASKQAGGTGELFF.